These 21 T cell receptor beta chains were sequenced from one sample in a study of OX40 agonist ivuxolimab in advanced cancers. The method was immunoSEQ multiplex PCR; TCRdb's version includes in-frame clones alone and lacks a portion of them. Among about 72,000 clones, more than 80% were seen once, and the ten largest hold 0.85% to 0.95%. The sequences come from CD4+ or CD8+ T cells sorted from blood, collected in a trial of the OX40 agonist ivuxolimab. The receptors come from an adult with an advanced solid tumor such as melanoma, head and neck, liver or kidney cancer.

J is TRBJ2-1 and V is TRBV7-8; D might be TRBD2 (7 bases). With 3 bases removed from V and 8 bases from J, the gap between germline ends came to 14 bases. Germline V gives CDR1 SGHVS, CDR2 FQNEAQ. There are 14 residues in the CDR3. DNA for the CDR3: TGTGCCAGCAGCTTGGGGGGGCGGCGAGATGAGCAGTTCTTC. Translating it yields CASSLGGRRDEQFF.

The rearrangement joins TRBV19 to TRBJ1-2; no clear D. CDR1 LNHDA and CDR2 SQIVND come from the germline V gene (reference sequence). The CDR3 length is 14 residues. Trimming removed 3 bases at V and 2 bases at J, with 10 bases between. In DNA form, the CDR3 reads TGTGCCAGTAGTATTATTGTCCGAAACTATGGCTACACCTTC. Translating it yields CASSIIVRNYGYTF.

On this clone: One end of the junction is discordant with germline, which a read error may explain. V and J are TRBV7-7 and TRBJ2-5; 7 bases map to TRBD2. This CDR3 has 17 residues. Germline V gene sequence: CDR1 SSHAT, CDR2 FNYEAQ (reference sequence). The CDR3 here is CASSLGGNRGGGETQYF. CDR3 nucleotide sequence: TGTGCTAGCAGCTTAGGAGGAAACCGGGGCGGGGGAGAGACCCAGTACTTC.

V usage is TRBV5-4 and J usage is TRBJ1-2; D gene unclear. V gave up 0 bases and J gave up 8 bases, with 14 bases separating them. Germline V gene sequence: CDR1 SGHNT, CDR2 YYREEE (reference sequence). This CDR3 is 14 amino acids long. The CDR3 DNA reads TGTGCCAGCAGCTTGGTAGGGCGGCCGGGGGGCTACACCTTC. Translation gives CASSLVGRPGGYTF. Supplemented by reference TRBV5-4 and TRBJ1-2, the full variable domain reads ETGVTQSPTHLIKTRGQQVTLRCSSQSGHNTVSWYQQALGQGPQFIFQYYREEENGRGNFPPRFSGLQFPNYSSELNVNALELDDSALYLCASSLVGRPGGYTFGSGTRLTVV.

Only a few counts were recorded for this clone. The chain has TRBV7-8 and TRBJ2-1; D is unresolved. CDR3 size: 16 residues. From germline, CDR1 is SGHVS and CDR2 FQNEAQ. V lost 4 bases to trimming and J lost 0 bases, with 13 bases between them. The CDR3 DNA reads TGTGCCAGCAGCTCCCGGTTTCTTAGCTCCTACAATGAGCAGTTCTTC. Translated, it gives CASSSRFLSSYNEQFF.

The CDR3 loop is CASSPTSGGVLDTQYF. CDR3 nucleotide sequence: TGTGCCAGCTCACCGACTAGCGGGGGAGTATTAGATACGCAGTATTTT. The rearrangement links TRBV18 to TRBJ2-3; 12 nucleotides agree with TRBD2. Germline CDR1 is KGHSH and CDR2 is LQKENI. The CDR3 covers 16 residues. V lost 3 bases to trimming and J lost 5 bases; unmatched junction nucleotides: 6. Based on the CDR3 plus reference TRBV18 and TRBJ2-3, the full variable domain is NAGVMQNPRHLVRRRGQEARLRCSPMKGHSHVYWYRQLPEEGLKFMVYLQKENIIDESGMPKERFSAEFPKEGPSILRIQQVVRGDSAAYFCASSPTSGGVLDTQYFGPGTRLTVL.

The CDR3 DNA reads TGTGCCAGTAGTACGGGGCAGGGCCTTCCCGGGGAGCTGTTTTTT. Protein sequence: CASSTGQGLPGELFF. This sequence joins TRBV19 and TRBJ2-2, with D tentatively TRBD1 or TRBD2 (5 bases each). CDR3 length equals 15 residues. Germline loops: CDR1 LNHDA, CDR2 SQIVND (reference sequence). V dropped 4 bases and J dropped 6 bases, with 15 bases sitting between them.

The CDR3 protein is CASGTGRKYEQYF. The CDR3 coding sequence is TGTGCCAGCGGGACAGGTCGAAAATACGAGCAGTACTTC. The gene calls are TRBV2 and TRBJ2-7; 8 nucleotides line up with TRBD1. The CDR3 sequence is 13 residues long. CDR1 and CDR2 (germline): SNHLY, FYNNEI. J gave up 4 bases and V 8 bases, and 7 bases lay outside the gene matches.

V and J are TRBV5-6 and TRBJ1-6; 9 nucleotides match TRBD1. Germline loops: CDR1 SGHDT, CDR2 YYEEEE. This CDR3 has 16 residues. V was pared by 0 bases and J by 6 bases, with 4 bases of the junction left unmatched. The CDR3 reads CASSLGSTGGNSPLHF. CDR3 bases: TGTGCCAGCAGCTTGGGCTCGACAGGGGGTAATTCACCCCTCCACTTT.

This chain joins TRBV11-2 and TRBJ1-1; D is undetermined. The CDR3 consists of 13 residues. Per the germline V gene, CDR1 is SGHAT and CDR2 is FQNNGV. V lost 0 bases to trimming and J lost 12 bases, with 14 bases between them. In DNA form, the CDR3 reads TGTGCCAGCAGCTTAGATCGGAACAGTTTAACTTTCTTT. Its translation: CASSLDRNSLTFF.

V is TRBV5-4 and J is TRBJ2-7, with D unresolved. Germline loops: CDR1 SGHNT, CDR2 YYREEE (reference sequence). Trimming removed 4 bases at V and 1 base at J, with 12 bases between. The CDR3 loop spans 14 amino acids. CDR3 region: CASSPGGLSYEQYF. The CDR3 bases are TGTGCCAGCAGCCCAGGCGGCCTTTCCTACGAGCAGTACTTC.

The chain combines TRBV5-8 with TRBJ2-7, with 8 bases fitting TRBD1. The germline CDR1 and CDR2 sequences are SGHTS and YDEGEE. Trimming at V came to 6 bases and at J to 5 bases, leaving 10 bases not matched to a gene. The CDR3 spans 14 residues. CDR3 sequence reads: CASIKDRGRDEQYF. The CDR3 bases are TGTGCCAGCATCAAAGACAGGGGACGGGACGAGCAGTACTTC.

The rearrangement links TRBV6-1 to TRBJ2-3; possibly TRBD2 for D (7 bases). CDR3 size: 14 residues. V was shortened by 5 bases and J by 3 bases, with 12 bases between the two germline ends. Germline loops: CDR1 MNHNS, CDR2 SASEGT. The CDR3 DNA follows: TGTGCCAGCAGTCGGGGGGCGGGTACAGATACGCAGTATTTT. This codes for CASSRGAGTDTQYF.

V and J are TRBV5-6 and TRBJ2-2; a possible D gene is TRBD2 (6 bases). The CDR3 contains 17 residues. Looked up from germline, CDR1 is SGHDT and CDR2 is YYEEEE. V shed 0 bases and J shed 0 bases, with 12 bases lying between them. The CDR3 is CASSLDTGTSNTGELFF. DNA for the CDR3: TGTGCCAGCAGCTTGGATACCGGGACTTCGAACACCGGGGAGCTGTTTTTT.

This rearrangement joins TRBV7-9 to TRBJ2-5, with 7 bases fitting TRBD1. V lost 4 bases and J lost 2; bases outside the gene matches: 7. Germline V lookup: CDR1 SEHNR, CDR2 FQNEAQ (reference sequence). The length of the CDR3 is 15 residues. This chain's CDR3 is CASSSGQLDQETQYF. In DNA form, the CDR3 reads TGTGCCAGCAGCTCGGGACAGCTGGATCAAGAGACCCAGTACTTC.

This chain connects TRBV19 to TRBJ1-1, with D hard to call. The germline V gene has CDR1 LNHDA and CDR2 SQIVND (reference sequence). The CDR3 sequence is 9 residues long. Trimming removed 11 bases from V and 7 bases from J, with 8 bases in between. The CDR3 here is CAPLSEAFF. The DNA of the CDR3 is TGTGCCCCCCTTAGTGAAGCTTTCTTT.

The chain is built from TRBV4-1 and TRBJ1-1; D perhaps matches TRBD1 (6 bases). V was clipped by 0 bases and J by 0 bases, with 11 bases between them. CDR3 length: 16 amino acids. Germline loops: CDR1 MGHRA, CDR2 YSYEKL. DNA for the CDR3: TGCGCCAGCAGCCAAGATGAGGGGGGGATGAACACTGAAGCTTTCTTT. Amino acid sequence: CASSQDEGGMNTEAFF.

This rearrangement joins TRBV28 to TRBJ1-1; D is unresolved. This CDR3 contains 13 residues. Trimming removed 7 bases from V and 3 bases from J, with 12 bases in between. The germline V gene has CDR1 MDHEN and CDR2 SYDVKM. The CDR3 protein is CASIRVTDTEAFF. CDR3 sequence (DNA): TGTGCCAGCATACGGGTTACGGACACTGAAGCTTTCTTT.

V usage is TRBV19 and J usage is TRBJ2-3, with 8 bases identical to TRBD1. CDR1 is LNHDA, CDR2 SQIVND, per germline (reference sequence). This CDR3 comprises 16 residues. Trimming cost V 7 bases and J 2 bases; bases outside gene matches: 11. Written as DNA, the CDR3 is TGTGCCAGTAAACTACAGGGGGAAATTGCCACAGATACGCAGTATTTT. This encodes CASKLQGEIATDTQYF.

The CDR3 sequence: CASSASGLRTYEQYF. The CDR3 coding sequence is TGTGCCAGCAGCGCCAGTGGGTTGAGGACGTACGAGCAGTACTTC. The V gene is TRBV21-1, the J gene TRBJ2-7. TRBV21-1 is a pseudogene segment. The CDR3 has 15 amino acids.

This chain links TRBV27 with TRBJ2-2; a possible D gene is TRBD2 (5 bases). The CDR3 sequence is 15 residues long. With 5 bases removed from V and 5 bases from J, the gap between germline ends came to 15 bases. Germline-derived CDR1 and CDR2 are MNHEY and SMNVEV (reference sequence). The chain's CDR3 is CASSPTRLATGELFF. In nucleotides, the CDR3 is TGTGCCAGCAGTCCCACTAGATTGGCGACCGGGGAGCTGTTTTTT.